This is a list of T cell receptor beta chains from one sample in a study of patients and donors after allogeneic stem cell transplantation. TCRdb recomputed calls from the RT-PCR reads with MiXCR, one row per CDR3 protein. The repertoire consists of around 12,000 distinct CDR3 sequences, with roughly 24% occurring once and the leading ten covering about half. Sequenced input: blood, either unsorted or a sorted T cell fraction (not recorded which). These receptor sequences come from a human donor who was either an allogeneic HSCT recipient or a stem cell or donor lymphocyte infusion donor (not recorded which). It is not recorded whose cells these are; they may come from a transplant donor. CDR3s include the opening cysteine and the closing phenylalanine or tryptophan. D genes are given only for firm matches. Where a row states a size, it is once, few, many or the class of an expanded clone; other rows omit it.

v_gene,d_gene,abundance,j_gene,CDR3aa,CDR3nt
TRBV4-2,NA,many,TRBJ2-3,CASSQLGVGTDTQYF,TGTGCCAGCAGCCAACTCGGGGTCGGCACAGATACGCAGTATTTT
TRBV4-2,NA,many,TRBJ1-6,CASSQDPGTDDSPLHF,TGTGCCAGCAGCCAAGATCCCGGGACGGACGATTCACCCCTCCACTTT
TRBV7-6,NA,many,TRBJ1-4,CASSHPGEKLFF,TGTGCCAGCAGCCACCCGGGGGAAAAACTGTTTTTT
TRBV7-6,TRBD1,NA,TRBJ1-1,CASSLGTAYTEAFF,TGTGCCAGCAGCCTTGGGACAGCCTACACTGAAGCTTTCTTT
TRBV6-5,NA,NA,TRBJ2-2,CASSYFPGTVNTGELFF,TGTGCCAGCAGTTACTTTCCCGGGACGGTGAACACCGGGGAGCTGTTTTTT
TRBV12-3/TRBV12-4,TRBD1,many,TRBJ1-3,CASSWDSGNTIYF,TGTGCCAGCAGCTGGGACAGCGGAAACACCATATATTTT
TRBV20-1,NA,NA,TRBJ1-1,CSALGTPNTEAFF,TGCAGTGCCCTTGGGACCCCGAACACTGAAGCTTTCTTT
TRBV20-1,TRBD2,NA,TRBJ2-7,CSATPRPGTSVYEQYF,TGCAGTGCTACCCCCCGGCCCGGGACTAGCGTCTACGAGCAGTACTTC
TRBV6-2/TRBV6-3,NA,few,TRBJ1-1,CASSWVTEAFF,TGTGCCAGCAGTTGGGTGACTGAAGCTTTCTTT
TRBV15,NA,NA,TRBJ2-5,CATGRDIAQETQYF,TGTGCCACCGGCAGAGATATCGCCCAAGAGACCCAGTACTTC
TRBV5-4,NA,many,TRBJ1-1,CASSLRVHTEAFF,TGTGCCAGCAGCTTGAGGGTCCACACTGAAGCTTTCTTT
TRBV7-9,TRBD1,medium-sized,TRBJ1-1,CASSSRDRGRREAFF,TGTGCCAGCAGCTCCCGGGACAGGGGTCGCCGTGAAGCTTTCTTT
TRBV6-1,NA,NA,TRBJ1-3,CASKAASGNTIYF,TGTGCCAGCAAGGCGGCTTCTGGAAACACCATATATTTT
TRBV12-3/TRBV12-4,NA,medium-sized,TRBJ1-6,CASSLEPGVSPLHF,TGTGCCAGCAGTTTGGAGCCAGGGGTATCACCCCTCCACTTT
TRBV6-2/TRBV6-3,NA,few,TRBJ1-4,CASSYGRGYNEKLFF,TGTGCCAGCAGTTACGGCCGGGGTTATAATGAAAAACTGTTTTTT
TRBV30,NA,few,TRBJ1-5,CAWSVTGNQPQHF,TGTGCCTGGAGTGTTACAGGGAATCAGCCCCAGCATTTT
TRBV10-3,TRBD2,NA,TRBJ2-7,CAIRTTGTSGDF,TGTGCCATCAGAACTACCGGGACTAGCGGGGACTTC
TRBV20-1,TRBD1,few,TRBJ1-1,CSAYTGGPWATEAFF,TGCAGTGCCTATACAGGGGGCCCTTGGGCCACTGAAGCTTTCTTT
TRBV7-2,NA,NA,TRBJ1-1,CASSLRKGVSTEAFF,TGTGCCAGCAGCTTAAGAAAGGGGGTTTCCACTGAAGCTTTCTTT
TRBV11-2,TRBD1,few,TRBJ1-1,CASSFPGQGEAFF,TGTGCCAGCAGCTTCCCGGGACAGGGGGAAGCTTTCTTT
TRBV7-3,NA,NA,TRBJ2-5,CASSPRVGETQYF,TGTGCCAGCAGCCCACGGGTAGGAGAGACCCAGTACTTC
TRBV7-9,NA,NA,TRBJ1-4,CASSGRVRSNEKLFF,TGTGCCAGCAGTGGCAGGGTTAGGTCTAATGAAAAACTGTTTTTT
TRBV9,NA,few,TRBJ1-2,CASSVGTGDVFPANYGYTF,TGTGCCAGCAGCGTAGGGACGGGGGACGTATTCCCAGCTAACTATGGCTACACCTTC
TRBV15,NA,NA,TRBJ1-1,CATSNRVNTEAFF,TGTGCCACCAGCAACAGAGTGAACACTGAAGCTTTCTTT
TRBV6-1,NA,many,TRBJ1-2,CASDRGGLYGYTF,TGTGCCAGCGATCGGGGCGGCCTCTATGGCTACACCTTC
TRBV2,NA,few,TRBJ2-5,CAFGRDTQETQYF,TGTGCCTTCGGAAGGGACACCCAAGAGACCCAGTACTTC
TRBV4-1,NA,NA,TRBJ2-6,CASSQLQTSGANVLTF,TGCGCCAGCAGCCAGCTACAGACAAGCGGGGCCAACGTCCTGACTTTC
TRBV7-2,NA,medium-sized,TRBJ1-1,CASSSFPRGKNTEAFF,TGTGCCAGCAGCAGCTTTCCCCGCGGGAAGAACACTGAAGCTTTCTTT
TRBV20-1,NA,NA,TRBJ1-2,CSSPGAGYTF,TGCAGTTCGCCCGGGGCCGGCTACACCTTC
TRBV7-7,NA,NA,TRBJ2-6,CASSLGHPGANVLTF,TGTGCCAGCAGCCTAGGACATCCTGGGGCCAACGTCCTGACTTTC
TRBV3-1,NA,few,TRBJ1-3,CASSQGNTIYF,TGTGCCAGCAGCCAGGGGAACACCATATATTTT
TRBV6-5,NA,many,TRBJ1-3,CASGRISGNTIYF,TGTGCCAGCGGGCGGATCTCTGGAAACACCATATATTTT
TRBV19,NA,NA,TRBJ1-5,CASSLGQPGQPQHF,TGTGCCAGTAGTCTTGGACAGCCGGGGCAGCCCCAGCATTTT
TRBV7-9,TRBD1,NA,TRBJ2-2,CASSPPGQRDGELFF,TGTGCCAGCAGTCCCCCGGGACAGCGAGACGGGGAGCTGTTTTTT
TRBV24-1,NA,few,TRBJ1-1,CATSDGGVGGDTEAFF,TGTGCCACCAGTGATGGGGGTGTCGGAGGGGACACTGAAGCTTTCTTT
TRBV24-1,TRBD2,NA,TRBJ2-1,CATSDPGTRKYNEQFF,TGTGCCACCAGTGACCCCGGGACTAGAAAATACAATGAGCAGTTCTTC
TRBV4-2,TRBD2,NA,TRBJ2-7,CASSQDWGGIAGTYEQYF,TGTGCCAGCAGCCAAGACTGGGGCGGGATAGCGGGTACCTACGAGCAGTACTTC
TRBV10-2,NA,NA,TRBJ1-2,CASTPHPNYGYTF,TGCGCCAGCACACCGCATCCGAACTATGGCTACACCTTC
TRBV29-1,NA,many,TRBJ1-5,CSVEDGGPQHF,TGCAGCGTTGAAGATGGTGGGCCCCAGCATTTT
TRBV2,TRBD2,NA,TRBJ2-7,CASSHGLAGDYEQYF,TGTGCCAGCAGTCATGGACTAGCGGGAGATTACGAGCAGTACTTC
TRBV12-3/TRBV12-4,TRBD1,few,TRBJ1-2,CASRYRGLPYGYTF,TGTGCCAGCAGGTACAGGGGGCTACCCTATGGCTACACCTTC
TRBV7-2,NA,few,TRBJ1-1,CASSLSTQGRAFF,TGTGCCAGCAGCCTATCGACGCAGGGGAGGGCTTTCTTT
TRBV5-4,TRBD1,few,TRBJ1-1,CASSWGQGANTEAFF,TGTGCCAGCAGCTGGGGACAGGGGGCGAACACTGAAGCTTTCTTT
TRBV12-3/TRBV12-4,NA,NA,TRBJ2-1,CASSPEREQFF,TGTGCCAGCAGTCCCGAGAGGGAGCAGTTCTTC
TRBV4-3,TRBD2,NA,TRBJ2-1,CASSQDTSGSSYNEQFF,TGCGCCAGCAGCCAAGATACTAGCGGAAGCTCCTACAATGAGCAGTTCTTC
TRBV28,NA,NA,TRBJ2-2,CASSLGSFTGELFF,TGTGCCAGCAGTTTGGGCAGCTTCACCGGGGAGCTGTTTTTT